This T cell receptor (beta chain) was sequenced during a study of blood T cell repertoires in COVID-19 (dated by TCRdb to about 2020). Describing the broader study: Samples from collaborators originated in the United States, Italy and Spain and spanned both the acute and convalescent phases of COVID-19. The material from the prospective study consisted of cDNA or gDNA derived from T cells, B-cell-depleted T cells, or PBMCs. The dataset comprised deeply sampled blood TCRbeta repertoires from subjects exposed to, actively infected with, or recovered from COVID-19. The repertoires were released in a freely available public database meant as a resource for research on the immune response to SARS-CoV-2. The samples were drawn from the first 160 participants of the ongoing ImmuneRACE study and from 1,254 subjects provided by 6 global collaborators. Sample metadata almost always included a de-identified subject ID, COVID-19 status, age in years and sex. Where available, HLA class I and class II types were obtained from metadata supplied by the sample provider rather than from assay-based typing.

The immunoSEQ Assay, a bias-controlled multiplex PCR, was used to amplify TCRbeta CDR3 regions from genomic DNA. Concerning the study's data processing: The number of nucleated cells in each sample was estimated from the amplification of reference gene primers within the assay. Sequence reads were collapsed and filtered to measure the absolute abundance of every unique TCRbeta CDR3 rearrangement. Productive Simpson clonality was computed per sample as the square root of Simpson's diversity index over productive rearrangements. The clones in this table, taken by TCRdb from immuneACCESS, are in-frame only. Not every clone is retained; where verified, under half of the shortfall comes from an unresolved V gene, and the cause of the rest is unknown. For V, J and clone size, that table is used; D and trimming come from the DNA. For this sample the table gives around 190,000 clones, of which approximately 84% were detected only once. The biggest ten clones account for around 5% of the sample.

Collaborating institutions collected whole blood in K2EDTA tubes following their own protocols. For TCRbeta analysis, collaborator samples were shipped as frozen whole blood, as isolated PBMCs, or as DNA extracted from either sample type. Its CDR3 holds 14 amino acids, cysteine through phenylalanine. Left in the record is the CDR3 DNA by itself, 42 bases read in frame from the first base. Trimming costs V 3 bases and J 2 bases, and their ends lie 10 bases apart. The germline V gene yields SGHTS for CDR1 and YDEGEE for CDR2. What the work shows at the level of the full study, not this receptor alone: The quantity of clinical and demographic metadata differed by source and by participant and was supplied without curation.

A word on this clone: Its antigen is not yet known. Base qualities are not provided; no much larger clone lies one nucleotide away.

The chain uses TRBV5-8 and TRBJ2-3, and perhaps TRBD1 as D gene, on 6 matching bases. This receptor was taken from a woman at least 80 years old with acute or convalescent COVID-19. Sequencing used peripheral blood. Here the CDR3 is given as CASSWTENTDTQYF. In nucleotide form, the sequence is TGTGCCAGCAGCTGGACAGAGAACACAGATACGCAGTATTTT.